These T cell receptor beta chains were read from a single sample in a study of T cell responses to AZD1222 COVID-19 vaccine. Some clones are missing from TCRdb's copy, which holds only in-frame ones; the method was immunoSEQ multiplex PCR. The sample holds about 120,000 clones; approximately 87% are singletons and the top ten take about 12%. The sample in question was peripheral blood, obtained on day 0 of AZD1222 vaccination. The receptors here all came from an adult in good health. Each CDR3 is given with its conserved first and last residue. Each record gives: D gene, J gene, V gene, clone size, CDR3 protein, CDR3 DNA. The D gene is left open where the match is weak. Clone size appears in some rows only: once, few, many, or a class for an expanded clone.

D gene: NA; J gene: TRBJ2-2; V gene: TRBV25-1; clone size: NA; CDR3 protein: CASSDQANTGELFF; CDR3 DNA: TGTGCCAGCAGTGATCAGGCCAACACCGGGGAGCTGTTTTTT
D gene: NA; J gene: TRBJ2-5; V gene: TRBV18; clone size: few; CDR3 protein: CASSPLRVRETQYF; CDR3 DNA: TGTGCCAGCTCACCACTCCGGGTTCGGGAGACCCAGTACTTC
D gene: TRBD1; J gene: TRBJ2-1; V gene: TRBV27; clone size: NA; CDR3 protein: CASSFQRPTGGPYNEQFF; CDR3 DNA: TGTGCCAGCAGTTTTCAGAGACCGACAGGGGGCCCCTACAATGAGCAGTTCTTC
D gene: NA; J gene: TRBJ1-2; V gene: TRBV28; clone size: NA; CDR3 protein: CASSSGRYGYTF; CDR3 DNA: TGTGCCAGCAGCTCCGGGCGCTATGGCTACACCTTC
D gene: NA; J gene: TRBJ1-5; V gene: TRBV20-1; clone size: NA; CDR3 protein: CSARGDQPQHF; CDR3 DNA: TGCAGTGCTAGAGGTGATCAGCCCCAGCATTTT
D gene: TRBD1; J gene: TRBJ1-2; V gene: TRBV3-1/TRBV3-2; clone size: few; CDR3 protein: CASSPWDRGNGYTF; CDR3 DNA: TGTGCCAGCAGCCCATGGGACAGGGGGAATGGCTACACCTTC
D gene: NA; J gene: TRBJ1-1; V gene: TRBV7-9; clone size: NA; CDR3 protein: CASSLAQGAFF; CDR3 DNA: TGTGCCAGCAGCTTAGCGCAGGGCGCTTTCTTT
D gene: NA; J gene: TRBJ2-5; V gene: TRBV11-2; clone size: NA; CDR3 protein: CASSLGGFAIRETQYF; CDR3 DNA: TGTGCCAGCAGCTTAGGAGGGTTTGCGATCCGAGAGACCCAGTACTTC
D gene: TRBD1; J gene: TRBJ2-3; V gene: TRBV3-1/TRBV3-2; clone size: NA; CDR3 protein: CASSPKGAWRDTQYF; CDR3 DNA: TGTGCCAGCAGCCCCAAGGGGGCCTGGAGAGATACGCAGTATTTT
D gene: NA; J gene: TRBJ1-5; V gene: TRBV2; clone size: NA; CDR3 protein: CASRAGTSDNQPQHF; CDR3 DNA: TGTGCCAGCAGGGCCGGGACGTCTGACAATCAGCCCCAGCATTTT
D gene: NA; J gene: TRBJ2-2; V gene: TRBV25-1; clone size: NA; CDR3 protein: CASRGRDTGELFF; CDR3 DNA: TGTGCCAGCAGGGGTAGGGACACCGGGGAGCTGTTTTTT
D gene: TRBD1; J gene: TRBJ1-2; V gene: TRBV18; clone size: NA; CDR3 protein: CASSPQGRTGVDYGYTF; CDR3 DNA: TGTGCCAGCTCACCACAGGGTCGGACAGGGGTGGACTATGGCTACACCTTC
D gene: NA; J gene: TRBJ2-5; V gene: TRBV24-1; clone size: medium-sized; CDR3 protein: CATSDYQETQYF; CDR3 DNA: TGTGCCACCAGTGATTACCAAGAGACCCAGTACTTC
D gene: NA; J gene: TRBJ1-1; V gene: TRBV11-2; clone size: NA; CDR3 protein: CASSLVVWGGAEAFF; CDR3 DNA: TGTGCCAGCAGCTTAGTCGTATGGGGTGGGGCTGAAGCTTTCTTT
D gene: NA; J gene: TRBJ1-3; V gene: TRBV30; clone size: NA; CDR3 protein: CAWSFPSGNTIYF; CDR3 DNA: TGTGCCTGGAGTTTCCCTTCTGGAAACACCATATATTTT
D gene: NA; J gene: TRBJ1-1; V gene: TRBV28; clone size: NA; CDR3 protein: CASSKSNTEAFF; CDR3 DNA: TGTGCCAGCAGTAAATCGAACACTGAAGCTTTCTTT
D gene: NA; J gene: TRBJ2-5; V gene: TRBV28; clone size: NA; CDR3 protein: CASSPGTTGLQETQYF; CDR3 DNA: TGTGCCAGCAGTCCTGGGACCACAGGCCTCCAAGAGACCCAGTACTTC
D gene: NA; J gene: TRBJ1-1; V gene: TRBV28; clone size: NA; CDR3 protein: CASSLAYRAEAFF; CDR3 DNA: TGTGCCAGCAGTTTAGCCTACCGCGCTGAAGCTTTCTTT
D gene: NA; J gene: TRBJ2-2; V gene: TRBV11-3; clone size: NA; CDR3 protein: CASSLTTNTGELFF; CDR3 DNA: TGTGCCAGCAGCTTAACGACCAATACCGGGGAGCTGTTTTTT
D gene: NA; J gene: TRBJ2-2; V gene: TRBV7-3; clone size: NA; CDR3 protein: CASSWTGELFF; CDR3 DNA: TGTGCCAGCAGCTGGACCGGGGAGCTGTTTTTT
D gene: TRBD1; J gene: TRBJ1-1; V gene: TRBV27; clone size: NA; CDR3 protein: CASSLTGAQNTEAFF; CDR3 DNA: TGTGCCAGCAGTCTCACAGGGGCCCAGAACACTGAAGCTTTCTTT
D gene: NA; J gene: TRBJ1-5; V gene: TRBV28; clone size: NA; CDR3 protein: CASLRGDQPQHF; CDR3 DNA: TGTGCCAGCCTCCGTGGGGATCAGCCCCAGCATTTT
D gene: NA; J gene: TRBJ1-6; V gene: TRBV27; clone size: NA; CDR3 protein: CASRKGKEGGLLGSYNSPLHF; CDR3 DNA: TGTGCCAGCAGGAAGGGGAAAGAAGGGGGGCTTTTGGGCTCCTATAATTCACCCCTCCACTTT
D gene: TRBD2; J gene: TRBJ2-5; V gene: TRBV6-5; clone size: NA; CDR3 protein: CASRMTSGYQETQYF; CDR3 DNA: TGTGCCAGCAGGATGACTAGCGGGTACCAAGAGACCCAGTACTTC
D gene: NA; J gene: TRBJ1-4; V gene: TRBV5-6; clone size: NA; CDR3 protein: CASSWAGPTNEKLFF; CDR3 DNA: TGTGCCAGCAGCTGGGCCGGCCCAACAAATGAAAAACTGTTTTTT
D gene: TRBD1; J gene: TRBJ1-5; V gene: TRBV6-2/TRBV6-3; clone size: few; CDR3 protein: CASSIRTGRSQPQHF; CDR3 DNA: TGTGCCAGCAGTATCCGGACAGGGAGAAGCCAGCCCCAGCATTTT
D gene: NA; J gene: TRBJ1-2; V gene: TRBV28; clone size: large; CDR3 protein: CASSKPYLGDGYTF; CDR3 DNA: TGTGCCAGCAGTAAGCCCTACCTGGGGGATGGCTACACCTTC
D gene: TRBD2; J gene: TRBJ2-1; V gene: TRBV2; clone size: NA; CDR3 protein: CASSESLAAYNEQFF; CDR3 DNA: TGTGCCAGCAGTGAAAGTCTAGCGGCCTACAATGAGCAGTTCTTC
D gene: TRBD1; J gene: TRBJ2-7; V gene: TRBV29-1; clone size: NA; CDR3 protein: CSVPGQGFPPYEQYF; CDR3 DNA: TGCAGCGTCCCCGGACAGGGTTTCCCTCCCTACGAGCAGTACTTC
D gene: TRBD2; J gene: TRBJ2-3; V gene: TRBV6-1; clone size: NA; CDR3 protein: CASSEQAGGLTDTQYF; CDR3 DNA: TGTGCCAGCAGTGAACAGGCGGGAGGTCTAACAGATACGCAGTATTTT
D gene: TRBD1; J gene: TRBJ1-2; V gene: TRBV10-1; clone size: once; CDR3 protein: CASSSTGQVPYGYTF; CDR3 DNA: TGCGCCAGCAGTTCCACCGGACAGGTTCCGTATGGCTACACCTTC
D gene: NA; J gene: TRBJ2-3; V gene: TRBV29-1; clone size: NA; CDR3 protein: CSVELPAGRDTQYF; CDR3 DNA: TGCAGCGTTGAACTACCAGCGGGCCGAGATACGCAGTATTTT
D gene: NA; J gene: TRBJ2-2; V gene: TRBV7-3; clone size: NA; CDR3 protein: CASSSLRTGPNTGELFF; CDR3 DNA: TGTGCCAGCAGCTCACTGCGGACTGGACCGAACACCGGGGAGCTGTTTTTT